The TCR beta chain under discussion was sequenced for a study of response to subunit inactivated influenza vaccine. V lost 2 bases, J lost 4 bases, and 10 bases lay in between. The CDR3 covers 14 residues. The germline V gene has CDR1 SGHDT and CDR2 YYEEEE. TCRdb called the RT-PCR reads again in MiXCR, with one record for every CDR3 protein. The top ten hold roughly a tenth of the sample, which has about 780,000 distinct CDR3 sequences, roughly 18% seen once. In this sample, this clonotype turned up a few times. The material was PBMCs from blood, obtained 4 to 6 days after vaccination. The chain combines TRBV5-6 with TRBJ2-1; D gene uncertain. This receptor was obtained from a man in his fifties or sixties who received an inactivated influenza vaccine. In nucleotides, the CDR3 is TGTGCCAGCAGCTTTCCGGCTGAATACAATGAGCAGTTCTTC. It yields the protein CASSFPAEYNEQFF.